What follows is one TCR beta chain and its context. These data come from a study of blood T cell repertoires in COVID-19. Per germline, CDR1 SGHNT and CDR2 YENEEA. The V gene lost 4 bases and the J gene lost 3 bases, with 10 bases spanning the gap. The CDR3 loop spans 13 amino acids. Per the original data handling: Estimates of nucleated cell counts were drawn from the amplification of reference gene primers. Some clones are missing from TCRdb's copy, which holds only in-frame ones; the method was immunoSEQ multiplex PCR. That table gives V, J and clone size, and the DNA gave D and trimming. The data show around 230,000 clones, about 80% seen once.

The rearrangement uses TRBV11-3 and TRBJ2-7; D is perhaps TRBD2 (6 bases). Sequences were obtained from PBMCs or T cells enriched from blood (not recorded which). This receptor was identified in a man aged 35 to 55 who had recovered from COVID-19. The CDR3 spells CASSSAGGYEQYF. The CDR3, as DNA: TGTGCCAGCAGCTCCGCCGGGGGCTACGAGCAGTACTTC.